The next 19 T cell receptor beta chains were all read from a single sample in a study of blood T cell repertoires in COVID-19. Libraries were prepared by immunoSEQ multiplex PCR; TCRdb keeps only in-frame clonotypes and omits some of them. Of hundreds of thousands of clones listed, 89% were seen once; the top ten hold around 12%. Material: peripheral blood. Source of these receptors: a woman aged 55 to 70 with acute or convalescent COVID-19.

The chain has TRBV6-6 and TRBJ2-3; 11 nucleotides agree with TRBD2. The CDR3 has 14 amino acids. Trimming at V came to 10 bases and at J to 4 bases, leaving 7 bases not matched to a gene. Per the germline V gene, CDR1 is MNHNY and CDR2 is SVGAGI (reference sequence). CDR3 sequence: CATLAGGHPDTQYF. CDR3 in DNA: TGTGCCACCCTAGCGGGGGGCCATCCAGATACGCAGTATTTT.

The rearrangement links TRBV7-3 to TRBJ2-1, with 13 positions matching TRBD2. The CDR3 totals 18 residues. V trimming: 5 bases; J trimming: 6 bases; junction bases outside the gene matches: 13. Germline CDR1 reads SGHTA; CDR2 reads FQGTGA. The CDR3 DNA sequence: TGTGCCAGCAGCCCCGTGGGACTAGCGGGGTTATTAGGCAATGAGCAGTTCTTC. Its protein is CASSPVGLAGLLGNEQFF.

The V call is TRBV7-2, the J call TRBJ2-7; TRBD1 matches 7 bases. The length of the CDR3 is 13 residues. Germline CDR1 is SGHTA and CDR2 is FQGNSA. After removal of 5 bases from V and 3 bases from J, the junction contained 4 bases not matched to a gene. The CDR3 protein is CASSPDRVYEQYF. DNA for the CDR3: TGTGCCAGCAGCCCTGACAGGGTCTACGAGCAGTACTTC.

This rearrangement joins TRBV30 to TRBJ1-5; D remains ambiguous. Looked up from germline, CDR1 is GTSNPN and CDR2 is SVGIG (reference sequence). V was cut by 0 bases and J by 5 bases, with 8 bases left in between. The CDR3 runs 13 residues. CDR3 in amino acids: CAWSVSGDQPQHF. The CDR3 region has the DNA TGTGCCTGGAGTGTATCCGGGGATCAGCCCCAGCATTTT.

This chain links TRBV5-8 with TRBJ2-1; 7 nucleotides agree with TRBD2. Looked up from germline, CDR1 is SGHTS and CDR2 is YDEGEE. Germline trimming cut 1 base from V and 3 bases from J; bases unmatched to any gene: 7. This CDR3 comprises 16 residues. DNA for the CDR3: TGTGCCAGCAGCTTGTTCCTAGCGGACCTCTACAATGAGCAGTTCTTC. Its protein is CASSLFLADLYNEQFF. Full variable domain (outside the CDR3, taken from reference TRBV5-8 and TRBJ2-1): EAGVTQSPTHLIKTRGQQATLRCSPISGHTSVYWYQQALGLGLQFLLWYDEGEERNRGNFPPRFSGRQFPNYSSELNVNALELEDSALYLCASSLFLADLYNEQFFGPGTRLTVL.

The chain combines TRBV11-2 with TRBJ2-7, with TRBD1 identical over 7 bases. There are 16 residues in the CDR3. Trimming took 5 bases from V and 2 from J; bases not matched to a gene: 12. The germline gives CDR1 SGHAT, CDR2 FQNNGV. The CDR3 sequence is CASSARTGYVTYEQYF. The CDR3, as DNA: TGTGCCAGCAGCGCCCGGACAGGCTATGTTACCTACGAGCAGTACTTC.

This CDR3 is CASRETVSNQPQHF. The CDR3 region has the DNA TGTGCCAGCAGGGAGACAGTTAGCAATCAGCCCCAGCATTTT. The chain has TRBV6-6 and TRBJ1-5; perhaps TRBD1 as D (5 bases). V was pared by 6 bases and J by 0 bases, with 9 bases between. The CDR3 length is 14 residues. CDR1 and CDR2 (germline): MNHNY, SVGAGI (reference sequence).

In its sample, this clone was seen a few times. The rearrangement joins TRBV3-1 (or the pseudogene TRBV3-2) to TRBJ2-4, with 7 bases fitting TRBD2. The CDR3 length is 15 residues. Losses at the gene ends were 5 bases for V and 5 bases for J; bases not matched to a gene: 9. Germline V lookup: CDR1 LGHDT, CDR2 YNNKEL (reference sequence). CDR3 nucleotides: TGTGCCAGCAGCTCCCTCCGGGGAGGGCAAAACATTCAGTACTTC. It encodes CASSSLRGGQNIQYF.

The V call is TRBV5-8, the J call TRBJ1-6; the D is unclear. Between the trimmed V and J ends, which lost 6 bases and 8 bases, there was a span of 15 bases. The CDR3 spans 14 residues. Germline CDR1 reads SGHTS; CDR2 reads YDEGEE. CDR3 coding DNA: TGTGCCAGCACCGGACGCGGGTGGGATTCACCCCTCCACTTT. It codes for CASTGRGWDSPLHF.

The chain has TRBV29-1 and TRBJ2-7; 7 bases agree with TRBD2. The CDR3 totals 16 residues. V trimming: 1 base; J trimming: 2 bases; junction bases outside the gene matches: 11. CDR1 and CDR2 (germline): SQVTM, ANQGSEA. The CDR3 sequence: CSVEVSGLESPYEQYF. The DNA of the CDR3 is TGCAGCGTTGAAGTCAGTGGACTAGAATCTCCCTACGAGCAGTACTTC.

V and J are TRBV7-9 and TRBJ2-3; 7 positions match TRBD2. J was trimmed by 3 bases and V by 3 bases; bases with no gene match: 0. The CDR3 has 13 amino acids. Per germline, CDR1 SEHNR and CDR2 FQNEAQ (reference sequence). The CDR3 nucleotides read TGTGCCAGCAGCTTGGGGGGGACAGATACGCAGTATTTT. Encoded protein: CASSLGGTDTQYF. The whole variable domain, remainder taken from reference TRBV7-9 and TRBJ2-3, is DTGVSQNPRHKITKRGQNVTFRCDPISEHNRLYWYRQTLGQGPEFLTYFQNEAQLEKSRLLSDRFSAERPKGSFSTLEIQRTEQGDSAMYLCASSLGGTDTQYFGPGTRLTVL.

The rearrangement uses TRBV5-6 and TRBJ2-7; 11 bases align to TRBD2. The V and J ends lost 0 bases and 4 bases, in that order; junction bases with no gene match: 6. Germline lookup yields CDR1 SGHDT and CDR2 YYEEEE. The CDR3 consists of 16 residues. The CDR3 is CASSLDPSGRFYEQYF. DNA of the CDR3: TGTGCCAGCAGCTTGGATCCTAGCGGGAGGTTTTACGAGCAGTACTTC.

The chain is built from TRBV28 and TRBJ1-2; 9 positions agree with TRBD1. The CDR3 consists of 13 residues. Germline CDR1 MDHEN, CDR2 SYDVKM. V shed 5 bases and J 7 bases; nucleotides not matched to a gene: 5. CDR3 nucleotide sequence: TGTGCCAGCAGTCTCGACAGGGGGATTGGCTACACCTTC. It encodes CASSLDRGIGYTF.

DNA for the CDR3: TGTGCCAGCAGCCAGAGCTCCTACGAGCAGTACTTC. Translated: CASSQSSYEQYF. This rearrangement joins TRBV3-1 (or the pseudogene TRBV3-2) to TRBJ2-7; D not certain. Trimming removed 3 bases from V and 0 bases from J, with 3 bases in between. The germline gives CDR1 LGHDT, CDR2 YNNKEL (reference sequence). The CDR3 is 12 amino acids.

This clone occurred a few times. This chain uses TRBV6-5 with TRBJ1-6; 7 nucleotides match TRBD1. The V and J ends lost 5 bases and 10 bases, in that order; junction bases with no gene match: 8. Germline V gene sequence: CDR1 MNHEY, CDR2 SVGAGI. The CDR3 spans 14 residues. CDR3 in amino acids: CASSQGTVGSPLHF. The CDR3 nucleotides are TGTGCCAGCAGTCAGGGGACAGTCGGCTCACCCCTCCACTTT.

To note about this clone: Other DNA sequences in the sample encode the same CDR3. The CDR3 region is CSARRGDTQYF. Here the CDR3 DNA reads TGCAGTGCTAGAAGGGGAGATACGCAGTATTTT. The V and J genes are TRBV20-1 and TRBJ2-3, with D maybe TRBD1 (5 bases). V was shortened by 2 bases and J by 5 bases, with 5 bases between the two germline ends. CDR1 and CDR2 (germline): DFQATT, SNEGSKA (reference sequence). There are 11 residues in the CDR3.

The CDR3 nucleotides read TGTGCCACCAGTGATTTGGCCGGGACTAGGGAAAATATCAATGAGCAGTTCTTC. Protein: CATSDLAGTRENINEQFF. The chain links TRBV24-1 to TRBJ2-1, with 8 bases that match TRBD2. J gave up 6 bases and V 0 bases, and 12 bases lay outside the gene matches. CDR1 is KGHDR and CDR2 is SFDVKD in the germline V gene. The CDR3 has 18 residues.

This chain uses TRBV6-1 with TRBJ1-1; D is perhaps TRBD1 (5 bases). The CDR3 sequence is 14 residues long. The V gene lost 3 bases and the J gene lost 6 bases, with 14 bases spanning the gap. CDR1 and CDR2 (germline): MNHNS, SASEGT. In nucleotides, the CDR3 is TGTGCCAGCAGTGAGCAGAATGGGGCGGCTGAAGCTTTCTTT. Amino acids: CASSEQNGAAEAFF.

V and J are TRBV12-3 or TRBV12-4 and TRBJ1-5, with D perhaps TRBD1 (6 bases). V gave up 11 bases and J gave up 2 bases, with 13 bases separating them. The CDR3 extends over 13 amino acids. In DNA form, the CDR3 reads TGTGCCGGGGGAAGACAGGGCAATCAGCCCCAGCATTTT. The encoded protein is CAGGRQGNQPQHF.